This T cell receptor beta chain was recovered during a study of shared clonotypes between healthy human individuals. Whole-study findings and limits: Blood alone was sampled, and tissue repertoires likely differ.

Germline values: CDR1 MNHEY, CDR2 SMNVEV (reference sequence). The CDR3 is made up of 14 amino acids. Trimming left V 3 bases short and J 6 bases short, with 15 bases between. On this clone: Its antigen is currently unknown.

Clones were sequenced by immunoSEQ multiplex PCR, and TCRdb holds only the in-frame ones, with some missing. The sample includes approximately 2,200,000 clones, about 92% of them seen just once. CD45RO-negative, CCR7-positively selected cells formed the naive CD8 fraction, excluding terminally differentiated effector memory CD45RA+ cells. The V call is TRBV27, the J call TRBJ2-7, with D tentatively TRBD2 (6 bases). Sequenced material: naive CD8+ T cells from PBMCs. The TCR sequence derives from a man aged 18-30 years in good health. Some clones in this sample may be carry-over from other donors' samples. CDR3: CASSFGRSIAEQYF. CDR3 coding DNA: TGTGCCAGCAGTTTCGGGAGATCCATTGCCGAGCAGTACTTC.